This T cell receptor beta chain was obtained from a study of beta chain features in type 1 diabetes. The CDR3 contains 17 residues. V dropped 2 bases and J dropped 6 bases, with 23 bases sitting between them. Germline V lookup: CDR1 KGHSH, CDR2 LQKENI. What was sequenced were expressed TCRB transcripts, since all of the isolated RNA had been reverse transcribed. Profiling relied on immunoSEQ multiplex PCR, and the TCRdb table lists in-frame clones only, not all of them. The table records almost 350,000 clones, 7% to 9% of them present only once. In this sample, this clone turned up many times. The rearrangement uses TRBV18 and TRBJ2-7; TRBD1 or TRBD2 may be the D gene (5 bases each). The source material was central memory CD4+ T cells from blood. This receptor was obtained from a woman aged 18-29 years in good health. CDR3 bases: TGTGCCAGCTCACCATACGCAGCATCAGGGACCTTGGTCGAGCAGTACTTC. This encodes CASSPYAASGTLVEQYF.